A selection of T cell receptor beta chains follows, all from one sample in a study of blood T cells in healthy people across ages. Via MiXCR, TCRdb re-called the 5' RACE reads, giving one row per CDR3 protein. The table includes about 650,000 distinct CDR3 sequences, about 32% detected once. The sequenced sample was blood. These receptors were collected from a woman older than 75 in good health. Each CDR3 is given with its conserved first and last residue. D genes are given only for firm matches. Clone size appears in some rows only: once, few, many, or a class for an expanded clone.

CDR3aa	CDR3nt	abundance	d_gene	j_gene	v_gene
CASSTPGNYGYTF	TGTGCCAGCAGTACACCAGGGAACTATGGCTACACCTTC	few	.	TRBJ1-2	TRBV6-1
CASSLEVGPAKNIQYF	TGCGCCAGCAGCTTGGAAGTGGGCCCAGCCAAAAACATTCAGTACTTC	many	.	TRBJ2-4	TRBV5-1
CASSEHILNTEAFF	TGTGCCAGCAGTGAACATATACTGAACACTGAAGCTTTCTTT	many	.	TRBJ1-1	TRBV6-1
CASSRGSTGYTF	TGTGCCAGCAGCAGGGGTTCAACGGGCTACACCTTC	many	.	TRBJ1-2	TRBV25-1
CASSLNLGQNYEQYF	TGTGCCAGCAGCTTAAATTTGGGACAGAACTACGAGCAGTACTTC	.	TRBD1	TRBJ2-7	TRBV7-3
CSAMAGGNQPQHF	TGCAGTGCTATGGCAGGGGGCAATCAGCCCCAGCATTTT	many	.	TRBJ1-5	TRBV20-1
CAWQDGDNSPLHF	TGTGCCTGGCAGGACGGGGATAATTCACCCCTCCACTTT	many	.	TRBJ1-6	TRBV30
CASLKGRSYDEQFF	TGTGCCAGCCTCAAGGGGAGGAGTTATGATGAGCAGTTCTTC	many	.	TRBJ2-1	TRBV7-2
CSADTATTNEELFF	TGCAGTGCGGACACGGCCACAACTAATGAAGAACTGTTTTTT	.	.	TRBJ1-4	TRBV20-1
CASSQDQVASSYEQYF	TGCGCCAGCAGCCAAGATCAGGTGGCAAGCTCCTACGAGCAGTACTTC	.	.	TRBJ2-7	TRBV4-1
CASSAGTGNSPLHF	TGTGCCAGCAGCGCCGGGACAGGCAATTCACCCCTCCACTTT	many	TRBD1	TRBJ1-6	TRBV13
CASSWVAGGPYEQYF	TGTGCCAGCAGTTGGGTAGCGGGGGGACCCTACGAGCAGTACTTC	many	TRBD2	TRBJ2-7	TRBV28
CASSPRDNYEQYF	TGTGCCAGCAGCCCTCGGGACAACTACGAGCAGTACTTC	few	.	TRBJ2-7	TRBV11-2
CATSDPGSAEAFF	TGTGCCACCAGTGATCCTGGGTCTGCAGAAGCTTTCTTT	.	.	TRBJ1-1	TRBV24-1
CASSPVVQSNSPLHF	TGTGCCAGCTCACCGGTCGTACAATCGAATTCACCCCTCCACTTT	few	.	TRBJ1-6	TRBV18
CSASPLSGGALDTQYF	TGCAGTGCTAGCCCCCTCAGCGGGGGGGCCCTAGATACGCAGTATTTT	many	TRBD2	TRBJ2-3	TRBV20-1
CASSLADRDEQYF	TGTGCCAGCAGCTTGGCCGACAGGGACGAGCAGTACTTC	many	TRBD1	TRBJ2-7	TRBV5-6
CSVEGGSDEQFF	TGCAGCGTTGAAGGCGGGAGCGATGAGCAGTTCTTC	.	TRBD2	TRBJ2-1	TRBV29-1
CSARDNMRGGSDTQYF	TGCAGTGCTAGAGATAACATGCGCGGGGGGTCAGATACGCAGTATTTT	many	TRBD2	TRBJ2-3	TRBV20-1
CSAAGTGRLGTEAFF	TGCAGTGCTGCCGGGACAGGGCGCCTAGGTACTGAAGCTTTCTTT	.	TRBD1	TRBJ1-1	TRBV20-1
CASSSVLGRADTQYF	TGTGCCAGCAGTTCCGTATTAGGGCGAGCAGATACGCAGTATTTT	many	.	TRBJ2-3	TRBV7-9
CASSFEQGSKVSTDAQYF	TGTGCCAGCAGTTTTGAACAGGGCTCTAAGGTCAGCACAGATGCGCAGTATTTT	.	.	TRBJ2-3	TRBV12-3/TRBV12-4
CSAGTGRAYEQYF	TGCAGCGCAGGGACAGGGCGAGCCTACGAGCAGTACTTC	.	TRBD1	TRBJ2-7	TRBV29-1
CASSYRGDSEETQYF	TGTGCCAGCAGTTACAGGGGGGACAGCGAAGAGACCCAGTACTTC	many	.	TRBJ2-5	TRBV6-5
CASRARGTSASHEQYF	TGTGCCAGCAGAGCCCGCGGGACTAGCGCGTCCCACGAGCAGTACTTC	.	TRBD2	TRBJ2-7	TRBV2
CASSYRGRDNEQFF	TGTGCCAGCAGTTACCGGGGCAGAGACAATGAGCAGTTCTTC	many	.	TRBJ2-1	TRBV6-5
CASSEGQGLSTEAFF	TGTGCCAGCAGCGAGGGACAGGGATTGAGCACTGAAGCTTTCTTT	many	TRBD1	TRBJ1-1	TRBV9
CASSLEGLAGGREFF	TGTGCCAGCAGCTTAGAGGGACTAGCGGGGGGGCGGGAGTTCTTC	many	TRBD2	TRBJ2-1	TRBV7-2
CASSRGTGLSYYGYTF	TGTGCCAGCAGCAGAGGGACAGGGCTTTCTTACTATGGCTACACCTTC	few	TRBD1	TRBJ1-2	TRBV9
CASSLGRDQPQHF	TGTGCCAGCAGCTTAGGGAGGGATCAGCCCCAGCATTTT	many	.	TRBJ1-5	TRBV7-9
CAIGGGDDVGQPQHF	TGTGCCATCGGTGGGGGGGATGACGTCGGTCAGCCCCAGCATTTT	.	.	TRBJ1-5	TRBV10-3
CSARERGGSYSNQPQHF	TGCAGTGCTAGAGAGAGGGGAGGGTCATATAGCAATCAGCCCCAGCATTTT	.	.	TRBJ1-5	TRBV20-1
CASSLTGTVSVPNTEAFF	TGTGCCAGCAGCTTAACCGGGACAGTTTCAGTTCCGAACACTGAAGCTTTCTTT	.	TRBD1	TRBJ1-1	TRBV11-1
CASSTDRNQPQHF	TGTGCCAGCTCAACGGACCGAAATCAGCCCCAGCATTTT	.	.	TRBJ1-5	TRBV18
CSAREQGVLNYGYTF	TGCAGTGCTAGAGAGCAGGGGGTCCTTAACTATGGCTACACCTTC	many	TRBD1	TRBJ1-2	TRBV20-1
CASSAHRGHSYEQYF	TGTGCCAGCAGCGCACACAGGGGGCACTCCTACGAGCAGTACTTC	.	TRBD1	TRBJ2-7	TRBV11-1